The T cell receptor beta chain under discussion was sequenced for a study of T cell responses to AZD1222 COVID-19 vaccine. Notes on the study in general: Nearly half of spike-specific TCRs reportedly go after variant regions that carry no mutations. The donors showed a predominance of white British ancestry and of females, with possible underestimation of clonal diversity. No day 14 peak samples; only post-peak repertoires were characterized.

TCRdb's copy holds only in-frame clones and misses some; the assay was immunoSEQ multiplex PCR. The sample records 150,000 to 160,000 clones, roughly 90% being singletons. Trimming removed 2 bases from V and 2 bases from J; junction bases left unmatched: 15. Looked up from germline, CDR1 is SGHAT and CDR2 is FQNNGV. This CDR3 comprises 19 residues. This clone has only a few counts. Its antigen is not identified. The sequences come from peripheral blood, collected on day 0 of MenACWY control vaccination. This chain connects TRBV11-2 to TRBJ2-7, with 10 bases fitting TRBD2. The sequence was collected from an adult in good health. The CDR3 nucleotides are TGTGCCAGCAGCTTAAAGGGGACTAGCGCCACGCAGGGGACCTACGAGCAGTACTTC. Translating it yields CASSLKGTSATQGTYEQYF.